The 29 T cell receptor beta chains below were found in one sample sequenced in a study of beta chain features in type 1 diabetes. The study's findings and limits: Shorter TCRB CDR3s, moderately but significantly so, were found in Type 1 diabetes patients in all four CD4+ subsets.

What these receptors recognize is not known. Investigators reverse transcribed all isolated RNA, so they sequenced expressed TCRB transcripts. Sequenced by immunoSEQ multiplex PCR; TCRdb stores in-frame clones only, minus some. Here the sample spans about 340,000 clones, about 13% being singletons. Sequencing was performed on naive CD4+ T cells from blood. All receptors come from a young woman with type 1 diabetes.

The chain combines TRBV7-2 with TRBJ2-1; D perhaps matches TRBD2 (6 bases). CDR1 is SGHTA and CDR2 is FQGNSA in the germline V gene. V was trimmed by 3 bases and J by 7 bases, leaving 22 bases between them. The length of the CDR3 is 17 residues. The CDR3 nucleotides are TGTGCCAGCAGCTTCATCCTAAGGGGCGGGGCAGGGAATGAGCAGTTCTTC. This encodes CASSFILRGGAGNEQFF.

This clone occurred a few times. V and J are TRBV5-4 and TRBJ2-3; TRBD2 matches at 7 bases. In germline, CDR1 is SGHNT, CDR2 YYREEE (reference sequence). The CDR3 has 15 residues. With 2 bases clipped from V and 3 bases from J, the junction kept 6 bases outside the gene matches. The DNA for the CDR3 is TGTGCCAGCAGCTTTTCACTAGCGTCTACAGATACGCAGTATTTT. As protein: CASSFSLASTDTQYF. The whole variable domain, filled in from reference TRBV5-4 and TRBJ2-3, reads ETGVTQSPTHLIKTRGQQVTLRCSSQSGHNTVSWYQQALGQGPQFIFQYYREEENGRGNFPPRFSGLQFPNYSSELNVNALELDDSALYLCASSFSLASTDTQYFGPGTRLTVL.

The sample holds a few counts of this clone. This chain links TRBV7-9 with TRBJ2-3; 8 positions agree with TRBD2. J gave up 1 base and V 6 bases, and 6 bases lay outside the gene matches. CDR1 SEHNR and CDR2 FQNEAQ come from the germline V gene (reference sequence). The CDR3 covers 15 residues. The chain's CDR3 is CASSESGGGTDTQYF. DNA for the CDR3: TGTGCCAGCAGTGAATCGGGAGGGGGCACAGATACGCAGTATTTT.

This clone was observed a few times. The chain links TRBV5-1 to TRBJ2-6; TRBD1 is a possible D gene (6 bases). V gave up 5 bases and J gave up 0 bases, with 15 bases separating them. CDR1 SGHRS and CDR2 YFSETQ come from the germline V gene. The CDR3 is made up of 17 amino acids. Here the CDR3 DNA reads TGCGCCAGCAGTGGAGTGGACAGCTTCTCTGGGGCCAACGTCCTGACTTTC. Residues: CASSGVDSFSGANVLTF. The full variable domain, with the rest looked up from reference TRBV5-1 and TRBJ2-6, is KAGVTQTPRYLIKTRGQQVTLSCSPISGHRSVSWYQQTPGQGLQFLFEYFSETQRNKGNFPGRFSGRQFSNSRSEMNVSTLELGDSALYLCASSGVDSFSGANVLTFGAGSRLTVL.

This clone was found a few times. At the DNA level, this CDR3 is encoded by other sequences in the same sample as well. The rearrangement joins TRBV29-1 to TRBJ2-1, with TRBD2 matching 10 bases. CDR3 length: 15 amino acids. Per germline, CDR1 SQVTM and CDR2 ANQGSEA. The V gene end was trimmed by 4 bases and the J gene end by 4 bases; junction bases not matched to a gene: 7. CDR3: CSVAPRLAGYNEQFF. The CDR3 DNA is TGCAGCGTTGCCCCCCGACTAGCGGGTTACAATGAGCAGTTCTTC.

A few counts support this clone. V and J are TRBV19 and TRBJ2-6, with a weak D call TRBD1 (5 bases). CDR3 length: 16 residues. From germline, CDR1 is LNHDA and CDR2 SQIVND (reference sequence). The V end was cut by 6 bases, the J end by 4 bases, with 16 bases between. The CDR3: CASRERGSPGANVLTF. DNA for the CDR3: TGTGCCAGTAGGGAAAGGGGTAGCCCCGGGGCCAACGTCCTGACTTTC.

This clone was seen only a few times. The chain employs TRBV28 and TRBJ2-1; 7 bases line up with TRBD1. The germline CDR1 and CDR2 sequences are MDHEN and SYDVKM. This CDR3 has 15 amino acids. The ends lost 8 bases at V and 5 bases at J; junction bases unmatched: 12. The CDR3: CASANPGTVNNEQFF. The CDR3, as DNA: TGTGCCAGCGCCAATCCCGGGACAGTAAACAATGAGCAGTTCTTC.

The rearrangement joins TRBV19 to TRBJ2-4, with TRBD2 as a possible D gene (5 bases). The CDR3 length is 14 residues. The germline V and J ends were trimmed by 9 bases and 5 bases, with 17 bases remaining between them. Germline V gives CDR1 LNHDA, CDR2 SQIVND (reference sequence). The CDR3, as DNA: TGTGCCAGCAAGTTAGGAGGCCGGGAAAACATTCAGTACTTC. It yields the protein CASKLGGRENIQYF.

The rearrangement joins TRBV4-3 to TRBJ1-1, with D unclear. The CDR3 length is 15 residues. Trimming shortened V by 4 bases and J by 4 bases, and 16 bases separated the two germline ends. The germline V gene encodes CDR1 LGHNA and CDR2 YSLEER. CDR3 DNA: TGCGCCAGCAGCCTTATTTTTTCGGGGAGCACTGAAGCTTTCTTT. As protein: CASSLIFSGSTEAFF.

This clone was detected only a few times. The CDR3 bases are TGCGCCAGCAGCTTTATGGGACTAGCGGGAGGAGGCGAGCAGTACTTC. It translates to CASSFMGLAGGGEQYF. The chain is built from TRBV5-1 and TRBJ2-7; 15 bases match TRBD2. Germline trimming cut 2 bases from V and 6 bases from J; bases unmatched to any gene: 6. From germline, CDR1 is SGHRS and CDR2 YFSETQ. The length of the CDR3 is 16 residues.

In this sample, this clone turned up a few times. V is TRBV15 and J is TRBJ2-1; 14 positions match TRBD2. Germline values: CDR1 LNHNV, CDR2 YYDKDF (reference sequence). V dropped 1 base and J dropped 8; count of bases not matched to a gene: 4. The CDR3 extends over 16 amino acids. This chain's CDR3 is CATSRGGLAGVYEQFF. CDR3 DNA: TGTGCCACCAGCAGAGGGGGACTAGCGGGAGTCTATGAGCAGTTCTTC.

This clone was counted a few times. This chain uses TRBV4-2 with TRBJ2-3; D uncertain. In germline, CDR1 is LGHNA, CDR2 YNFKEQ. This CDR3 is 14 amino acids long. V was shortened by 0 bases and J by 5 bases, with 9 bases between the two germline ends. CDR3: CASSQDVSGDTQYF. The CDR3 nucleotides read TGTGCCAGCAGCCAAGATGTGTCCGGAGATACGCAGTATTTT.

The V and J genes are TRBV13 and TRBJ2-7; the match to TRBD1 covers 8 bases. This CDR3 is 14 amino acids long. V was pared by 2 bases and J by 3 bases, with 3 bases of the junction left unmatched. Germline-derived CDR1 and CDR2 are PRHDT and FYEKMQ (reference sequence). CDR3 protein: CASSLRTGNYEQYF. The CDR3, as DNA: TGTGCCAGCAGCTTAAGGACAGGGAACTACGAGCAGTACTTC.

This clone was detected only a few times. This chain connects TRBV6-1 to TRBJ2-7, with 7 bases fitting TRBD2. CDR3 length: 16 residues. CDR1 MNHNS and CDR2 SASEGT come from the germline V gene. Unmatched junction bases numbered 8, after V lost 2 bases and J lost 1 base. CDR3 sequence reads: CASSEYGSSGSYEQYV. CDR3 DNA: TGTGCCAGCAGTGAATATGGGTCTAGCGGATCCTACGAGCAGTACGTC.

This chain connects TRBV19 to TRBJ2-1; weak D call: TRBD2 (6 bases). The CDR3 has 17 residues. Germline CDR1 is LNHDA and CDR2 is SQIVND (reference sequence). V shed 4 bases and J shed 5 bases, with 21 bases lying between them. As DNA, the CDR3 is TGTGCCAGTAGTACACTCGGAGCGGGCCCATCGGACAATGAGCAGTTCTTC. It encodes CASSTLGAGPSDNEQFF.

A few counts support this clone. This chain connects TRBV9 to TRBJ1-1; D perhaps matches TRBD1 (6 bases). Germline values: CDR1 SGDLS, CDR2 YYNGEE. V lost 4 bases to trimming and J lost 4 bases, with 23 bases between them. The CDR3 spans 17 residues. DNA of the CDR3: TGTGCCAGCAGCCTATCCCCCGTGGGGGGGGCGACCACTGAAGCTTTCTTT. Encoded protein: CASSLSPVGGATTEAFF. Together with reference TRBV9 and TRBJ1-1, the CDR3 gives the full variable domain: DSGVTQTPKHLITATGQRVTLRCSPRSGDLSVYWYQQSLDQGLQFLIQYYNGEERAKGNILERFSAQQFPDLHSELNLSSLELGDSALYFCASSLSPVGGATTEAFFGQGTRLTVV.

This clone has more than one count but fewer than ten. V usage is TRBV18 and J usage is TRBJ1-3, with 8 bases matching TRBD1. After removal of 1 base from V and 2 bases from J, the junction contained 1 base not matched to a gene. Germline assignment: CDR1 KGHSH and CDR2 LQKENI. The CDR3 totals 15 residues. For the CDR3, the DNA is TGTGCCAGCTCACCACGGGACAGGCCTGGAAACACCATATATTTT. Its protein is CASSPRDRPGNTIYF. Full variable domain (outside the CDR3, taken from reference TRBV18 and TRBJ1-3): NAGVMQNPRHLVRRRGQEARLRCSPMKGHSHVYWYRQLPEEGLKFMVYLQKENIIDESGMPKERFSAEFPKEGPSILRIQQVVRGDSAAYFCASSPRDRPGNTIYFGEGSWLTVV.

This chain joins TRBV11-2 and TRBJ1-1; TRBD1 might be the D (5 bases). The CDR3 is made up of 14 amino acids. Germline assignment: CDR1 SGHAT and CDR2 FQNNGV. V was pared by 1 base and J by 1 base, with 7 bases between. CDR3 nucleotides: TGTGCCAGCAGCTTAGTTCAGGGGAACACTGAAGCTTTCTTT. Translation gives CASSLVQGNTEAFF.

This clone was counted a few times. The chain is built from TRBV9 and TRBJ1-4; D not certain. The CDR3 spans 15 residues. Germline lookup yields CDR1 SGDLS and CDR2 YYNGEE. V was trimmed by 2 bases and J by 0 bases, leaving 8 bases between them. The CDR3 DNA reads TGTGCCAGCAGCGTCAGCGTGGCAACTAATGAAAAACTGTTTTTT. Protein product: CASSVSVATNEKLFF.

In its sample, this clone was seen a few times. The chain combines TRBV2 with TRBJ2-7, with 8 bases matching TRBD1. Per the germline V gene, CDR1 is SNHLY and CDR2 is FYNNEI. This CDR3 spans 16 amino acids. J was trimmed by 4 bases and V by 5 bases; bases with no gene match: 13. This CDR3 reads CASSLGQGGLGYEQYF. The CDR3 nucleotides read TGTGCCAGCAGTCTTGGACAGGGAGGACTTGGGTACGAGCAGTACTTC.

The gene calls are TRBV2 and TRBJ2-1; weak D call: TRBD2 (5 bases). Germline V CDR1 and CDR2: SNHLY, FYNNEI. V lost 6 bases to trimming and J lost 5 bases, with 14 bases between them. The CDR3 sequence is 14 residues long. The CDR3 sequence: CASSRGASNNEQFF. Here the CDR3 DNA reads TGTGCCAGCAGCCGCGGCGCTAGCAACAATGAGCAGTTCTTC.

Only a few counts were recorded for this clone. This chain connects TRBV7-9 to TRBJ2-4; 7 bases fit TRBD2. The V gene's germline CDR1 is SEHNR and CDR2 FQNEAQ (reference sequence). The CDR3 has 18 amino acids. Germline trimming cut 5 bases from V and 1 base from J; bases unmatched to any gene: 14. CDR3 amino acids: CASSPGWGGTFAKNIQYF. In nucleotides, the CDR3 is TGTGCCAGCAGCCCCGGGTGGGGGGGGACCTTTGCCAAAAACATTCAGTACTTC.

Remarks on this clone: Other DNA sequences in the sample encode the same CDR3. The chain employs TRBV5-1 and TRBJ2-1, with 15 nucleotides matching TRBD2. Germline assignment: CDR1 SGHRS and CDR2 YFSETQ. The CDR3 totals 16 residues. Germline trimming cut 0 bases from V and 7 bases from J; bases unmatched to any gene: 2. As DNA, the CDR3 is TGCGCCAGCAGCTTGGGGACTAGCGGGAGGGGGAATGAGCAGTTCTTC. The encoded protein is CASSLGTSGRGNEQFF.

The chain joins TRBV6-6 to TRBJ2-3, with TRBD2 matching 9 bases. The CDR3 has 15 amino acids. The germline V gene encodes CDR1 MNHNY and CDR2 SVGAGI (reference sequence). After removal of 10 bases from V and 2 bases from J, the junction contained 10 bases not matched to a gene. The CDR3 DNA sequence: TGTGCCACCCGGGGGGCGGGAGGGCCCACAGATACGCAGTATTTT. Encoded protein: CATRGAGGPTDTQYF.

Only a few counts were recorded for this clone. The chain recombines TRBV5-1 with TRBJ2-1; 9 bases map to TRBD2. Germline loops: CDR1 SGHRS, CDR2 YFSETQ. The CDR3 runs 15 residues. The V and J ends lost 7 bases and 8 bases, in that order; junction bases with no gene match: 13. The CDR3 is CASGTIGGTSYEQFF. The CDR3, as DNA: TGCGCCAGCGGGACCATAGGGGGGACTAGCTATGAGCAGTTCTTC.

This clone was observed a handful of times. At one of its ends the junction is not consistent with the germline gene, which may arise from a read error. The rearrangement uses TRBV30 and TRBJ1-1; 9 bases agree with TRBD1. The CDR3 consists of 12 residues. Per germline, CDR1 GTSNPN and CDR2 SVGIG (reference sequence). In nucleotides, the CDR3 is TGTGCCTGGAGCACAGGGGGCCCTGAGGCTTTCTTT. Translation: CAWSTGGPEAFF.

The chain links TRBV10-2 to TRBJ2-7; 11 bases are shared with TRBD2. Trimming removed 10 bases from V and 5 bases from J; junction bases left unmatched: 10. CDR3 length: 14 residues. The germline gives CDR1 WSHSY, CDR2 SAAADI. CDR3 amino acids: CATRLAGFGDEQYV. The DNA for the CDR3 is TGCGCCACCCGACTAGCGGGGTTTGGAGACGAGCAGTACGTC.

The CDR3, as DNA: TGTGCCTGGAGTGTAAACGTGCTACGCGAGCAGTACTTC. It yields the protein CAWSVNVLREQYF. The chain is built from TRBV30 and TRBJ2-7; D gene uncertain. The CDR3 covers 13 residues. The V gene's germline CDR1 is GTSNPN and CDR2 SVGIG (reference sequence). Trimming took 0 bases from V and 6 from J, leaving 12 bases between them.

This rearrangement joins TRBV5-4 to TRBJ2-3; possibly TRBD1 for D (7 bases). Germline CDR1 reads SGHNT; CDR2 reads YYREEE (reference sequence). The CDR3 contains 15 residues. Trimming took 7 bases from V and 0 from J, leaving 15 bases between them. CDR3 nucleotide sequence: TGTGCCAGCGGCCCAGGGGGGACTAGCACAGATACGCAGTATTTT. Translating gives CASGPGGTSTDTQYF.